The source of this TCR beta chain is a study of CD8 T cells in ankylosing spondylitis. This clonotype was counted at least ten times. Its cognate antigen is unknown. Study conclusions and caveats: Ankylosing spondylitis blood appeared to be characterized by a TCR beta motif of roughly eight highly homologous variants.

MiXCR, run by TCRdb on the 5' RACE reads, gives a single entry per CDR3 protein. The table records more than 500,000 distinct CDR3 sequences, approximately 5.3% of them present only once. The CDR3 runs to 13 residues. Germline assignment: CDR1 SGDLS and CDR2 YYNGEE. V was shortened by 0 bases and J by 7 bases, with 10 bases between the two germline ends. The clonotype originates from a male donor with ankylosing spondylitis. The chain uses TRBV9 and TRBJ1-1; a possible D gene is TRBD1 (5 bases). Sequencing was performed on blood, either unsorted or a sorted T cell fraction (not recorded which). The CDR3 DNA reads TGTGCCAGCAGCGTAGGAGCAGGGTATGAAGCTTTCTTT. Translation: CASSVGAGYEAFF.